This T cell receptor (beta chain) emerged from a study of cytomegalovirus exposure and HLA in healthy donors. Findings and caveats of the study: A later analysis linked a missense DCLRE1C variant to TCR beta V- and J-gene trimming.

The PCR used 60 Vbeta and 13 Jbeta primers. Profiling relied on immunoSEQ multiplex PCR, and the TCRdb table lists in-frame clones only, not all of them. The sample shows about 85,000 clones, around 66% of them seen only once. Worth noting for this clone: Its target is not known.

Germline CDR1 and CDR2: MDHEN and SYDVKM. The ends lost 8 bases at V and 7 bases at J; junction bases unmatched: 3. The CDR3 has 12 amino acids. The gene calls are TRBV28 and TRBJ1-3; TRBD1 aligns across 9 bases. The TCR originated in a man aged 25-40 years in good health and CMV-seronegative. The sample consisted of PBMCs. CDR3 in amino acids: CASGTGRNTIYF. The CDR3 coding sequence is TGTGCCAGCGGGACAGGGCGTAACACCATATATTTT.